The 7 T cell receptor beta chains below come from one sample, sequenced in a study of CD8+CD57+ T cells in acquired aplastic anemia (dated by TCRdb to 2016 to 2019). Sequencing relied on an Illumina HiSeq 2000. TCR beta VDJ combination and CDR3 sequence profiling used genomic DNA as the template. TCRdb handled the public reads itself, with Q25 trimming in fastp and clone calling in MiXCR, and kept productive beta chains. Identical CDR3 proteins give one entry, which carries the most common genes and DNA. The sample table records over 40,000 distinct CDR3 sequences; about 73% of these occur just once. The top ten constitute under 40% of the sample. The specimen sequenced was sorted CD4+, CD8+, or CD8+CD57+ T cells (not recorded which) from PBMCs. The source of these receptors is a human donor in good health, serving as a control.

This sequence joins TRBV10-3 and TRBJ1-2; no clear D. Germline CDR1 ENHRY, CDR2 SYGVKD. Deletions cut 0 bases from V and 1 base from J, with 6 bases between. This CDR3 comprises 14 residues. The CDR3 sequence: CAISESTDNYGYTF. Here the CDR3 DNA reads TGTGCCATCAGTGAGTCGACGGATAACTATGGCTACACCTTC.

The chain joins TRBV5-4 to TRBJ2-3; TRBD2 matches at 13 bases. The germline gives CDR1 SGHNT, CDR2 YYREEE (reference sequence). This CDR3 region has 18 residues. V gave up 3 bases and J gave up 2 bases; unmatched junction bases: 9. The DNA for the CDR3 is TGTGCCAGCAGCTACGGACTAGCGGGGGTTGGGTACACAGATACGCAGTATTTT. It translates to CASSYGLAGVGYTDTQYF.

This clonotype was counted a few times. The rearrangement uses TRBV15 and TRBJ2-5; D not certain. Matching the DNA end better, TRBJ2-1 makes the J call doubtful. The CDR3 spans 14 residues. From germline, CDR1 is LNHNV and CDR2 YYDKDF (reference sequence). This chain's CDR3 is CATSRGRSWNEQFF. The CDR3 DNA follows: TGTGCCACCAGCAGAGGCCGATCATGGAATGAGCAGTTCTTC.

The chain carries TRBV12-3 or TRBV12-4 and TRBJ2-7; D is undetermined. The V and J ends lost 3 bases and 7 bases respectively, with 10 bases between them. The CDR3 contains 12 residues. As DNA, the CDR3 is TGTGCCAGCAGTTTTAACCCGCGGGAGCAGTACTTC. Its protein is CASSFNPREQYF.

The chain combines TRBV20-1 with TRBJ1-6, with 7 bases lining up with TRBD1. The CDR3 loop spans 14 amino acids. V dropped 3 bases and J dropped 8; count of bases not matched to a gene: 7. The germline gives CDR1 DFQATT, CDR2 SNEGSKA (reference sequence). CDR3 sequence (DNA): TGCAGTGCTAGCGCCGGGACAGAAGATTCACCCCTCCACTTT. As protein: CSASAGTEDSPLHF.

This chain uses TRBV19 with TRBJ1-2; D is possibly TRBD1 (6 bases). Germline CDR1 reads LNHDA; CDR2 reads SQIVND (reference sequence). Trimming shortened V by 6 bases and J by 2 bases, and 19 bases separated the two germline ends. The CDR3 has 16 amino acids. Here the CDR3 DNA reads TGTGCCAGTAGCTCACGGGGGGCCTCGGGGAACTATGGCTACACCTTC. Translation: CASSSRGASGNYGYTF.

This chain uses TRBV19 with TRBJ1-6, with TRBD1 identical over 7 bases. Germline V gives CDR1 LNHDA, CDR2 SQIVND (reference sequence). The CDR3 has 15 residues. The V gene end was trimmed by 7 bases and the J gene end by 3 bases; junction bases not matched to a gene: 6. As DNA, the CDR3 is TGTGCCAGTAATCCCGGGACAGTCTATAATTCACCCCTCCACTTT. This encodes CASNPGTVYNSPLHF.